This T cell receptor beta chain was recorded in a study of shared clonotypes between healthy human individuals. Study conclusions and caveats: Sequencing of the sorted subsets was shown by rarefaction to be incomplete despite large depth.

This CDR3 region has 17 residues. The germline V gene has CDR1 LGHNA and CDR2 YNFKEQ. V shed 0 bases and J shed 0 bases, with 12 bases lying between them. Clones were read by immunoSEQ multiplex PCR, and TCRdb kept only the in-frame ones, dropping some. This table has roughly 1,100,000 clones, under 80% appearing once. CD45RA-negative memory and CD45RA+ naive subsets were split from the CD4+ cells. For this clone: Its antigen is still unknown.

Sequencing was done on a sample of memory CD4+ T cells sorted from blood. Subset reported: CD45RA-negative fraction. The source is a man aged 18 to 29 in good health. V gene TRBV4-2 combines with J gene TRBJ1-3; D unresolved. CDR3 loop: CASSQDLVASSGNTIYF. CDR3 DNA: TGTGCCAGCAGCCAAGACTTGGTAGCCAGCTCTGGAAACACCATATATTTT.